This T cell receptor beta chain was sequenced during a study of blood T cells in healthy people across ages. Study observations and caveats: With naive T cell percentage, TCR beta diversity showed a strong correlation. Diversity figures derived from one million T cells were judged to underestimate the true value. Per-million-T-cell TCR beta diversity fell roughly linearly with age.

A second 7 to 11 cycle PCR used barcoded and J-beta primers. TCRdb re-derived calls from the 5' RACE reads in MiXCR, one entry per CDR3 protein. The table lists 1,800,000 or so distinct CDR3 sequences, around 40% of them singletons, with 23% in the top ten. The CDR3 loop spans 14 amino acids. V lost 7 bases to trimming and J lost 1 base, with 11 bases between them. Germline V CDR1 and CDR2: SEHNR, FQNEAQ (reference sequence). Comment on this clonotype: The antigen is unknown.

Sequencing was carried out using blood. The genes are TRBV7-9 and TRBJ2-4; D remains unclear. This TCR came from a human donor in good health. CDR3: CASTPYEAKNIQYF. The CDR3 bases are TGTGCCAGCACCCCATATGAGGCCAAAAACATTCAGTACTTC.